A selection of T cell receptor beta chains follows, all from one sample in a study of CD8+CD57+ T cells in acquired aplastic anemia. TCRdb reprocessed the reads via MiXCR and lists one record per CDR3 protein. The sample records roughly 160,000 distinct CDR3 sequences, around half being singletons. What was sequenced was sorted CD4+, CD8+, or CD8+CD57+ T cells (not recorded which) from PBMCs. Every receptor here comes from a human donor with aplastic anemia. The CDR3 runs from the conserved cysteine through the conserved F or W.

CASSFFGTGRSPLHF,TRBV7-2,TRBJ1-6
CSARHTGGSGNTIYF,TRBV20-1,TRBJ1-3
CASSLIGGSSYNEQFF,TRBV5-1,TRBJ2-1
CASSLTSGRARDNEQFF,TRBV25-1,TRBJ2-1
CASSYIGQNEKLFF,TRBV6-6,TRBJ1-4
CATRDRGRSDTQYF,TRBV15,TRBJ2-3
CASSPGPGGEAFF,TRBV9,TRBJ1-1
CATSEGTSGGAFDTGELFF,TRBV24-1,TRBJ2-2
CASLRGTSGSQYEQFF,TRBV10-3,TRBJ2-1
CSATSGGYNGQFF,TRBV20-1,TRBJ2-1
CASSQDPGGAKAQYF,TRBV14,TRBJ2-7
CASSTGQPYEQYF,TRBV7-9,TRBJ2-7
CAISELSTQVAGITLYF,TRBV10-3,TRBJ1-3
CSARVSQGNTGELFF,TRBV20-1,TRBJ2-2
CASSLLLQGNTGELFF,TRBV28,TRBJ2-2
CSARDPTRSSYEQYF,TRBV20-1,TRBJ2-7
CASSIDMGPHNEQFF,TRBV19,TRBJ2-1
CSARARETPGEQYF,TRBV20-1,TRBJ2-7
CAISGRTLDTQYF,TRBV10-3,TRBJ2-3
CASSLHGGSTDTQYF,TRBV7-6,TRBJ2-3
CASKGTGRSTEAFF,TRBV19,TRBJ1-1
CASSIEGSGELFF,TRBV19,TRBJ2-2